The 21 T cell receptor beta chains presented below share a single source sample, sequenced in a study of early stage breast cancer tumors. Assay used: immunoSEQ multiplex PCR; TCRdb lists only in-frame clones, some missing. The sample has tens of thousands of clones, around 69% seen once; the top ten hold 7.2%. The sequencing sample was made of blood. These receptors came from a person aged 45-60 years with breast cancer.

The chain couples TRBV9 to TRBJ2-5, with 7 bases identical to TRBD2. With V trimmed by 4 bases and J by 5 bases, 11 bases remained unmatched. Per germline, CDR1 SGDLS and CDR2 YYNGEE. The CDR3 spans 15 residues. This chain's CDR3 is CASSTPGTTRETQYF. The DNA of the CDR3 is TGTGCCAGCAGCACCCCCGGGACTACCAGGGAGACCCAGTACTTC.

This CDR3 is CASSRLANEQFF. The CDR3 DNA is TGTGCCAGCAGCCGACTAGCTAATGAGCAGTTCTTC. The V and J genes are TRBV9 and TRBJ2-1, with 7 bases lining up with TRBD2. The junction had 2 bases not matched to a gene; V was cut back by 4 bases and J by 7 bases. The CDR3 is made up of 12 amino acids. Germline V gives CDR1 SGDLS, CDR2 YYNGEE.

The chain recombines TRBV7-9 with TRBJ2-5; D remains unclear. The CDR3 sequence is 14 residues long. The germline gives CDR1 SEHNR, CDR2 FQNEAQ (reference sequence). Trimming took off 1 base at V and 2 bases at J, with 8 bases between the two ends. The CDR3 DNA is TGTGCCAGCAGCTTAGTGCAAGCTCAAGAGACCCAGTACTTC. As protein: CASSLVQAQETQYF.

The genes are TRBV20-1 and TRBJ1-1; D is unresolved. V was shortened by 3 bases and J by 5 bases, with 7 bases between the two germline ends. Per the germline V gene, CDR1 is DFQATT and CDR2 is SNEGSKA (reference sequence). The CDR3 is 11 residues long. The CDR3 region has the DNA TGCAGTGCTAGCGAACAGACTGAAGCTTTCTTT. Translation: CSASEQTEAFF.

V usage is TRBV5-1 and J usage is TRBJ2-5; tentative D call: TRBD2 (6 bases). The V end was cut by 2 bases, the J end by 3 bases, with 8 bases between. Germline V gene lookup returns CDR1 SGHRS and CDR2 YFSETQ. This CDR3 comprises 13 residues. DNA for the CDR3: TGCGCCAGCAGCTTCGGGGGTGAAGAGACCCAGTACTTC. Its translation: CASSFGGEETQYF. Full variable domain (rest looked up from reference TRBV5-1 and TRBJ2-5): KAGVTQTPRYLIKTRGQQVTLSCSPISGHRSVSWYQQTPGQGLQFLFEYFSETQRNKGNFPGRFSGRQFSNSRSEMNVSTLELGDSALYLCASSFGGEETQYFGPGTRLLVL.

The CDR3 DNA sequence: TGTGCCAGCAGCCCAAACGGAGGACCCCGCACAGATACGCAGTATTTT. Translation gives CASSPNGGPRTDTQYF. The gene calls are TRBV11-2 and TRBJ2-3; TRBD2 might be the D (5 bases). Germline CDR1 and CDR2: SGHAT and FQNNGV. With 5 bases removed from V and 1 base from J, the gap between germline ends came to 16 bases. The CDR3 is 16 amino acids.

The chain is built from TRBV11-3 and TRBJ2-3, with 8 positions matching TRBD2. Unmatched junction bases numbered 5, after V lost 5 bases and J lost 4 bases. Looked up from germline, CDR1 is SGHNT and CDR2 is YENEEA. This CDR3 spans 14 amino acids. CDR3 residues: CASSPSGSADTQYF. In DNA form, the CDR3 reads TGTGCCAGCAGCCCCAGCGGGAGCGCAGATACGCAGTATTTT.

The V and J genes are TRBV9 and TRBJ2-2, with TRBD1 identical over 11 bases. This CDR3 contains 15 residues. Per germline, CDR1 SGDLS and CDR2 YYNGEE. The V segment lost 3 bases and the J segment 5 bases; nucleotides outside the gene matches: 3. The DNA for the CDR3 is TGTGCCAGCAGCGGAGGACAGGGGGCGACCGGGGAGCTGTTTTTT. Translated: CASSGGQGATGELFF.

V gene TRBV6-6 combines with J gene TRBJ2-5; the match to TRBD2 covers 8 bases. V lost 6 bases to trimming and J lost 5 bases; unmatched junction nucleotides: 14. Looked up from germline, CDR1 is MNHNY and CDR2 is SVGAGI (reference sequence). The CDR3 loop spans 16 amino acids. The CDR3 sequence: CASSGQAGGVGETQYF. The CDR3 DNA reads TGTGCCAGCAGCGGGCAGGCGGGAGGTGTCGGGGAGACCCAGTACTTC.

The V call is TRBV6-1, the J call TRBJ1-5; a weak D match, TRBD1 (6 bases). The CDR3 totals 13 residues. Germline V gene data show CDR1 as MNHNS and CDR2 as SASEGT. V gave up 11 bases and J gave up 3 bases, with 14 bases separating them. The CDR3 reads CAVSGQYNQPQHF. DNA for the CDR3: TGTGCCGTTTCCGGACAGTACAATCAGCCCCAGCATTTT.

The chain links TRBV14 to TRBJ1-1; 8 bases agree with TRBD1. Germline values: CDR1 SGHDN, CDR2 FVKESK. Trimming took 6 bases from V and 2 from J; bases not matched to a gene: 5. This CDR3 is 14 amino acids long. The CDR3 spells CASSRDRGNTEAFF. CDR3 bases: TGTGCCAGCAGTCGAGACAGGGGCAACACTGAAGCTTTCTTT.

This chain uses TRBV6-7 with TRBJ1-4; TRBD1 matches at 7 bases. TRBV6-7 is reported as an ORF; its role is uncertain. J lost 5 bases, V lost 4 bases, and 4 bases had no gene match. The CDR3 consists of 14 residues. The CDR3 sequence: CASSSGTDNEKLFF. The CDR3 region has the DNA TGTGCCAGCAGTTCCGGGACAGACAATGAAAAACTGTTTTTT.

The chain's CDR3 is CASSGQTYNEQFF. The DNA of the CDR3 is TGTGCCAGCTCAGGGCAGACATACAATGAGCAGTTCTTC. The rearrangement links TRBV6-1 to TRBJ2-1; D perhaps matches TRBD1 (5 bases). V was shortened by 8 bases and J by 4 bases, with 12 bases between the two germline ends. The CDR3 totals 13 residues. Germline V gene data show CDR1 as MNHNS and CDR2 as SASEGT.

This rearrangement joins TRBV5-4 to TRBJ2-7; possibly TRBD1 for D (5 bases). Per the germline V gene, CDR1 is SGHNT and CDR2 is YYREEE (reference sequence). Trimming left V 4 bases short and J 1 base short, with 15 bases between. The CDR3 spans 15 residues. The CDR3 spells CASSPPPQGSYEQYV. Here the CDR3 DNA reads TGTGCCAGCAGCCCACCGCCCCAGGGATCCTACGAGCAGTACGTC.

By sample fraction, this clone is medium-sized. This chain joins TRBV9 and TRBJ1-1; tentatively, D is TRBD1 (5 bases). The CDR3 runs to 13 residues. Trimming shortened V by 3 bases and J by 8 bases, and 14 bases separated the two germline ends. Germline V gene lookup returns CDR1 SGDLS and CDR2 YYNGEE. The CDR3 sequence is CASSEGISREAFF. CDR3 DNA: TGTGCCAGCAGCGAGGGGATAAGCCGAGAAGCTTTCTTT.

This clone was seen once. The chain links TRBV7-2 to TRBJ2-5; possible D gene TRBD2, 6 bases. The CDR3 runs 16 residues. Germline V CDR1 and CDR2: SGHTA, FQGNSA. V lost 1 base, J lost 2 bases, and 14 bases lay in between. The CDR3 sequence is CASSLVWVSGQETQYF. The CDR3 DNA sequence: TGTGCCAGCAGCTTAGTTTGGGTTAGCGGACAAGAGACCCAGTACTTC.

Written as DNA, the CDR3 is TGTGCCAGCAGCCCTCCGGGACTAGACCTCTCTGGGGCCAACGTCCTGACTTTC. Its protein product is CASSPPGLDLSGANVLTF. This rearrangement joins TRBV7-8 to TRBJ2-6; 8 bases map to TRBD2. The CDR3 has 18 amino acids. CDR1 is SGHVS and CDR2 is FQNEAQ in the germline V gene. Germline trimming cut 5 bases from V and 0 bases from J; bases unmatched to any gene: 9.

This clone appeared a single time. The chain carries TRBV6-1 and TRBJ1-1, with D perhaps matching TRBD1 (5 bases). The CDR3 length is 13 residues. The germline CDR1 and CDR2 sequences are MNHNS and SASEGT. The V end lost 3 bases, the J end lost 4 bases, and 9 bases lay between the germline ends. Here the CDR3 DNA reads TGTGCCAGCAGTGATGGGGGGATCACTGAAGCTTTCTTT. The encoded protein is CASSDGGITEAFF.

The chain employs TRBV4-2 and TRBJ2-1, with a weak D call TRBD1 (6 bases). This CDR3 comprises 15 residues. Germline V gene lookup returns CDR1 LGHNA and CDR2 YNFKEQ. V lost 3 bases and J 2 bases, leaving 11 bases between the germline ends. Here the CDR3 reads CASSQARDTYNEQFF. In DNA form, the CDR3 reads TGTGCCAGCAGCCAGGCTAGGGACACCTACAATGAGCAGTTCTTC.

CDR3 in DNA: TGTGCCAGCTCCCGGGACTACATAAGCACAGATACGCAGTATTTT. Protein product: CASSRDYISTDTQYF. The genes are TRBV18 and TRBJ2-3; TRBD2 agrees at 7 bases. Germline CDR1 reads KGHSH; CDR2 reads LQKENI. After removal of 6 bases from V and 0 bases from J, the junction contained 6 bases not matched to a gene. The CDR3 extends over 15 amino acids.

The chain uses TRBV11-1 and TRBJ1-3; tentatively, D is TRBD1 (6 bases). Deletions cut 5 bases from V and 4 bases from J, with 18 bases between. Germline CDR1 reads SGHAT; CDR2 reads FQDESV (reference sequence). The CDR3 length is 16 residues. The CDR3 nucleotides read TGTGCCAGCAGCCCCGACTTCGGGACACAAGGAAACACCATATATTTT. Translating gives CASSPDFGTQGNTIYF.